These 30 T cell receptor beta chains originate from one sample sequenced in a study of low-dose radiotherapy and immunotherapy resistance in tumors. Alpha- and beta-chain coverage of first-strand cDNA came from TRAV- and TRBV-specific primers. PCR amplification of the TCRs was performed with Phusion for about 20 PCR cycles, and it relied on a constant-region primer together with a V-primer adapter. TCRdb recomputed calls from the reads with MiXCR, one row per CDR3 protein. The sample includes 13,000 or so distinct CDR3 sequences, 60% to 80% of them seen just once. The receptors derive from a human donor with advanced metastatic prostate, ovarian, gallbladder or colorectal cancer (not recorded which). This table probably holds off-target reads from a library built for another chain.

CDR3 sequence reads: CSARGVLGGETQYF. In nucleotides, the CDR3 is TGCAGTGCTAGAGGCGTCCTAGGGGGGGAGACCCAGTACTTC. The chain uses TRBV20-1 and TRBJ2-5, with D possibly being TRBD1 or TRBD2 (6 bases each). CDR1 DFQATT and CDR2 SNEGSKA come from the germline V gene (reference sequence). This CDR3 contains 14 residues. V was clipped by 1 base and J by 5 bases, with 14 bases between them.

J is TRBJ2-1 and V is TRBV14; a possible D gene is TRBD2 (6 bases). This CDR3 has 14 residues. V lost 6 bases, J lost 4 bases, and 13 bases lay in between. Germline CDR1 and CDR2: SGHDN and FVKESK. CDR3 loop: CASSQTRGYNEQFF. The CDR3 nucleotides read TGTGCCAGCAGTCAAACCCGGGGGTACAATGAGCAGTTCTTC.

The chain has TRBV27 and TRBJ2-7, with 11 positions matching TRBD2. This CDR3 has 14 amino acids. CDR1 is MNHEY, CDR2 SMNVEV, per germline (reference sequence). Trimming took 2 bases from V and 3 from J; bases not matched to a gene: 0. CDR3 protein: CASSLLAGGYEQYF. Written as DNA, the CDR3 is TGTGCCAGCAGTTTACTAGCGGGGGGCTACGAGCAGTACTTC.

The V and J genes are TRBV20-1 and TRBJ1-6; 7 bases match TRBD1. The CDR3 runs to 16 residues. V lost 0 bases to trimming and J lost 8 bases; unmatched junction nucleotides: 10. Germline CDR1 DFQATT, CDR2 SNEGSKA (reference sequence). The CDR3 nucleotides read TGCAGTGCTAGAGATCTTTCGACAGGGCGGCATTCACCCCTCCACTTT. It codes for CSARDLSTGRHSPLHF.

The V call is TRBV5-1, the J call TRBJ2-7, with TRBD2 matching over 15 bases. CDR1 and CDR2 from the germline V gene are SGHRS and YFSETQ. V lost 4 bases, J lost 0 bases, and 11 bases stayed unmatched. The CDR3 length is 19 residues. Written as DNA, the CDR3 is TGCGCCAGCAGCAGGACCCCGGGACTAGCGGGGGGCCACTCCTACGAGCAGTACTTC. Its protein product is CASSRTPGLAGGHSYEQYF.

The chain employs TRBV5-8 and TRBJ1-5; D unresolved. Between the trimmed V and J ends, which lost 3 bases and 0 bases, there was a span of 10 bases. This CDR3 contains 15 residues. CDR1 is SGHTS and CDR2 is YDEGEE in the germline V gene. CDR3 residues: CASSWGRDSNQPQHF. CDR3 DNA: TGTGCCAGCAGCTGGGGTCGTGATAGCAATCAGCCCCAGCATTTT. The full variable domain, rest sourced from reference TRBV5-8 and TRBJ1-5, is EAGVTQSPTHLIKTRGQQATLRCSPISGHTSVYWYQQALGLGLQFLLWYDEGEERNRGNFPPRFSGRQFPNYSSELNVNALELEDSALYLCASSWGRDSNQPQHFGDGTRLSIL.

The chain employs TRBV6-5 and TRBJ1-5; no firm D call. This CDR3 spans 12 amino acids. The V gene lost 8 bases and the J gene lost 1 base, with 6 bases spanning the gap. Germline CDR1 is MNHEY and CDR2 is SVGAGI. Here the CDR3 reads CASRVSNQPQHF. The CDR3 bases are TGTGCCAGCCGAGTGAGCAATCAGCCCCAGCATTTT.

This clonotype was counted only a few times. The rearrangement links TRBV3-1 to TRBJ1-2; no clear D gene. CDR1 is LGHDT, CDR2 YNNKEL, per germline (reference sequence). V was trimmed by 4 bases and J by 5 bases, leaving 17 bases between them. The CDR3 is 15 amino acids. The DNA of the CDR3 is TGTGCCAGCAGCCCCGATGGGCTTCCGGGTTATGGCTACACCTTC. Residues: CASSPDGLPGYGYTF.

This clonotype was detected once. The J gene is TRBJ1-5, the V gene TRBV2, with TRBD1 matching 8 bases. This CDR3 contains 15 residues. The germline gives CDR1 SNHLY, CDR2 FYNNEI. The V segment lost 6 bases and the J segment 5 bases; nucleotides outside the gene matches: 9. This CDR3 reads CASSRGQGWDQPQHF. The CDR3 DNA reads as TGTGCCAGCAGCCGCGGACAGGGCTGGGATCAGCCCCAGCATTTT.

The genes are TRBV5-1 and TRBJ1-1; perhaps TRBD1 as D (5 bases). The CDR3 consists of 13 residues. In germline, CDR1 is SGHRS, CDR2 YFSETQ. Trimming took 2 bases from V and 1 from J, leaving 6 bases between them. The DNA of the CDR3 is TGCGCCAGCAGCTTTGGGACGAACACTGAAGCTTTCTTT. Translating it yields CASSFGTNTEAFF.

In its sample, this clonotype was seen a few times. The junction differs from germline at one of its ends, possibly a read error. The J gene is TRBJ1-6, the V gene TRBV13, with D maybe TRBD1 (6 bases). CDR1 and CDR2 from the germline V gene are PRHDT and FYEKMQ (reference sequence). This CDR3 spans 13 amino acids. The CDR3 coding sequence is TGTGCAATGAGGGACACCAATGCAGGCAAATCAACCTTT. Encoded protein: CAMRDTNAGKSTF.

The V gene is TRBV11-2, the J gene TRBJ2-2; TRBD2 matches at 10 bases. CDR1 SGHAT and CDR2 FQNNGV come from the germline V gene. Trimming took 6 bases from V and 2 from J; bases not matched to a gene: 9. CDR3 length: 17 residues. Here the CDR3 reads CASSSSTSGANTGELFF. DNA of the CDR3: TGTGCCAGCAGTTCATCAACTAGCGGGGCAAACACCGGGGAGCTGTTTTTT.

V gene TRBV19 combines with J gene TRBJ2-2, with D unresolved. CDR1 and CDR2 (germline): LNHDA, SQIVND (reference sequence). Trimming removed 5 bases at V and 7 bases at J, with 11 bases between. This CDR3 contains 13 residues. The chain's CDR3 is CASSPSSHGELFF. Here the CDR3 DNA reads TGTGCCAGTAGTCCCAGCAGTCACGGGGAGCTGTTTTTT.

The V and J genes are TRBV5-6 and TRBJ2-5; no clear D gene. Trimming pared 2 bases from V and 0 bases from J, leaving 11 bases between. This CDR3 contains 15 residues. The germline CDR1 and CDR2 sequences are SGHDT and YYEEEE. The CDR3 loop is CASSFRRLHQETQYF. In DNA, the CDR3 is TGTGCCAGCAGCTTCCGGCGCCTTCACCAAGAGACCCAGTACTTC.

The chain employs TRBV20-1 and TRBJ2-5; D might be TRBD2 (5 bases). The V gene lost 6 bases and the J gene lost 5 bases, with 16 bases spanning the gap. This CDR3 has 13 amino acids. Germline values: CDR1 DFQATT, CDR2 SNEGSKA (reference sequence). The DNA for the CDR3 is TGCAGTGCAAGGACCGGACCGGGGGAGACCCAGTACTTC. It specifies CSARTGPGETQYF.

This clonotype is a singleton in its sample. The chain is built from TRBV7-9 and TRBJ2-2, with D unresolved. V was pared by 2 bases and J by 7 bases, with 8 bases between. CDR3 length: 13 residues. Germline values: CDR1 SEHNR, CDR2 FQNEAQ (reference sequence). The CDR3 loop reads CASSLSSFGELFF. In DNA, the CDR3 is TGTGCCAGCAGCTTATCTTCCTTCGGGGAGCTGTTTTTT.

Remarks on this clonotype: Since no conserved phenylalanine or tryptophan closes the CDR3, a read error is the likely cause. The rearrangement uses TRBV5-1 and TRBJ2-7; D remains unclear. The germline V gene encodes CDR1 SGHRS and CDR2 YFSETQ. Trimming removed 0 bases at V and 3 bases at J, with 10 bases between. The CDR3 length is 14 residues. The CDR3: CASSLDYSRYEQYY. As DNA, the CDR3 is TGCGCCAGCAGCTTGGATTACAGCCGCTACGAGCAGTACTAC.

V usage is TRBV13 and J usage is TRBJ2-1; the match to TRBD2 covers 8 bases. With 2 bases clipped from V and 5 bases from J, the junction kept 8 bases outside the gene matches. CDR1 PRHDT and CDR2 FYEKMQ come from the germline V gene (reference sequence). The CDR3 loop spans 16 amino acids. The DNA of the CDR3 is TGTGCCAGCAGCTTAAGCCGAAGCGGGGGCCACAATGAGCAGTTCTTC. This codes for CASSLSRSGGHNEQFF.

The V and J genes are TRBV21-1 and TRBJ2-7; the D call TRBD1 from the table was never checked on the DNA. TRBV21-1 is a pseudogene. The CDR3 length is 15 residues. The CDR3 protein is CASSKVLGLSYEQYF. The DNA for the CDR3 is TGTGCCAGCAGCAAAGTCTTGGGGCTATCCTACGAGCAGTACTTC.

The chain combines TRBV6-1 with TRBJ2-7; unclear D gene. Between the trimmed V and J ends, which lost 4 bases and 6 bases, there was a span of 16 bases. Germline assignment: CDR1 MNHNS and CDR2 SASEGT. This CDR3 has 14 residues. CDR3 DNA sequence: TGTGCCAGCAGTGCTGGACCCATGCTCAGCGAGCAGTACTTC. It encodes CASSAGPMLSEQYF.

The table lists this clonotype with a few counts. The chain employs TRBV20-1 and TRBJ1-2; a possible D gene is TRBD1 (6 bases). The V end lost 2 bases, the J end lost 4 bases, and 20 bases lay between the germline ends. CDR3 size: 16 residues. CDR1 and CDR2 (germline): DFQATT, SNEGSKA (reference sequence). The CDR3 DNA follows: TGCAGTGCTAGACCAAAAGGTACAGGGTGGAGCTATGGCTACACCTTC. Translation gives CSARPKGTGWSYGYTF.

The DNA for the CDR3 is TGCAGTGCCAAACTGCCCCAAGAGACCCAGTACTTC. It is translated as CSAKLPQETQYF. The chain joins TRBV20-1 to TRBJ2-5; D is uncertain. Trimming shortened V by 6 bases and J by 1 base, and 9 bases separated the two germline ends. This CDR3 has 12 residues. Germline loops: CDR1 DFQATT, CDR2 SNEGSKA (reference sequence).

This rearrangement joins TRBV12-3 or TRBV12-4 to TRBJ1-6; weak D call: TRBD1 (5 bases). This CDR3 has 16 amino acids. V dropped 2 bases and J dropped 9 bases, with 17 bases sitting between them. CDR3 residues: CASSLTPGAYTSPLHF. CDR3 coding DNA: TGTGCCAGCAGTTTAACCCCCGGGGCCTACACTTCACCCCTCCACTTT.

The chain links TRBV14 to TRBJ1-4; 7 bases align to TRBD1. This CDR3 comprises 16 residues. Germline V gene data show CDR1 as SGHDN and CDR2 as FVKESK. V lost 5 bases to trimming and J lost 2 bases; unmatched junction nucleotides: 8. CDR3 in DNA: TGTGCCAGCAGCATCCACAGGGGAGACACTAATGAAAAACTGTTTTTT. Amino acid sequence: CASSIHRGDTNEKLFF.

J is TRBJ1-5 and V is TRBV20-1, with D perhaps matching TRBD1 (6 bases). There are 14 residues in the CDR3. Trimming pared 3 bases from V and 1 base from J, leaving 10 bases between. Germline loops: CDR1 DFQATT, CDR2 SNEGSKA (reference sequence). The CDR3 spells CSARDSTSNQPQHF. The CDR3 DNA sequence: TGCAGTGCTAGGGACAGCACCAGCAATCAGCCCCAGCATTTT.

The chain employs TRBV28 and TRBJ1-1, with unresolved D. The V gene lost 6 bases and the J gene lost 3 bases, with 11 bases spanning the gap. Germline loops: CDR1 MDHEN, CDR2 SYDVKM. CDR3 length: 13 amino acids. CDR3 coding DNA: TGTGCCAGCAGATGGGCGGCCGACACTGAAGCTTTCTTT. Protein product: CASRWAADTEAFF.

The rearrangement links TRBV10-2 to TRBJ2-5; D may correspond to TRBD1 or TRBD2 (5 bases each). V was shortened by 3 bases and J by 5 bases, with 19 bases between the two germline ends. Germline V lookup: CDR1 WSHSY, CDR2 SAAADI. The length of the CDR3 is 16 residues. As DNA, the CDR3 is TGCGCCAGCAGTGACCCTCGGGGCTTCGAGGGGGAGACCCAGTACTTC. Translating it yields CASSDPRGFEGETQYF.

This clonotype has more than one count but fewer than ten. CDR3 nucleotide sequence: TGCGCCAGCAGCCCAAGGGAGGGGGCGGCATATGGCTACACCTTC. It translates to CASSPREGAAYGYTF. The rearrangement uses TRBV5-1 and TRBJ1-2, with TRBD1 identical over 7 bases. Germline assignment: CDR1 SGHRS and CDR2 YFSETQ. This CDR3 comprises 15 residues. V lost 4 bases, J lost 5 bases, and 11 bases stayed unmatched.

This clonotype was observed a handful of times. This rearrangement joins TRBV6-2 or TRBV6-3 to TRBJ1-5, with a possible D match to TRBD1 (6 bases). This CDR3 comprises 15 residues. V was trimmed by 10 bases and J by 5 bases, leaving 21 bases between them. Germline V gene sequence: CDR1 MNHEY, CDR2 SVGEGT. This CDR3 is CATKGGSARYQPQHF. The CDR3 bases are TGTGCCACGAAGGGGGGAAGCGCGAGATATCAGCCCCAGCATTTT.

This clonotype has only one observation. The J gene is TRBJ2-3, the V gene TRBV6-2 or TRBV6-3; 8 nucleotides match TRBD2. V shed 5 bases and J 4 bases; nucleotides not matched to a gene: 11. This CDR3 has 16 residues. Per the germline V gene, CDR1 is MNHEY and CDR2 is SVGEGT. The CDR3 sequence: CASSPTSGRGPDTQYF. The CDR3, as DNA: TGTGCCAGCAGTCCTACTAGCGGCCGTGGCCCAGATACGCAGTATTTT.